Presented here are 15 T cell receptor beta chains from one specimen sequenced in a study of cytomegalovirus exposure and HLA in healthy donors. The primer mix had 60 Vbeta and 13 Jbeta primers. Some clones are missing from TCRdb's copy, which holds only in-frame ones; the method was immunoSEQ multiplex PCR. The sample has fewer than 250,000 clones; over 70% are singletons. Sequencing was performed on PBMCs. These receptor sequences come from a woman in her late teens or twenties in good health and CMV-seronegative.

V and J are TRBV30 and TRBJ2-7; D gene uncertain. Trimming stripped 0 bases from V and 4 bases from J, with 4 bases between. Germline V lookup: CDR1 GTSNPN, CDR2 SVGIG (reference sequence). This CDR3 has 11 residues. CDR3 region: CAWSVLYEQYF. The CDR3 DNA reads as TGTGCCTGGAGTGTCTTGTACGAGCAGTACTTC.

This chain links TRBV6-6 with TRBJ1-6; the match to TRBD1 covers 9 bases. Germline V gene sequence: CDR1 MNHNY, CDR2 SVGAGI (reference sequence). CDR3 length: 15 amino acids. V lost 6 bases to trimming and J lost 8 bases; unmatched junction nucleotides: 8. In DNA, the CDR3 is TGTGCCAGCAGCCCCCGCCGACAGGGGGATTCACCCCTCCACTTT. This encodes CASSPRRQGDSPLHF.

The chain employs TRBV2 and TRBJ1-5; D is perhaps TRBD1 (5 bases). Germline values: CDR1 SNHLY, CDR2 FYNNEI. Trimming removed 8 bases from V and 0 bases from J, with 14 bases in between. The CDR3 runs 15 residues. The CDR3 DNA reads as TGTGCCAGCGAGTATGACAGAAATAGCAATCAGCCCCAGCATTTT. It codes for CASEYDRNSNQPQHF.

The rearrangement joins TRBV4-1 to TRBJ1-1; TRBD1 agrees at 8 bases. Germline V gene lookup returns CDR1 MGHRA and CDR2 YSYEKL. This CDR3 is 12 amino acids long. J lost 10 bases, V lost 3 bases, and 4 bases had no gene match. CDR3: CASSHSGGRAFF. The CDR3 nucleotides are TGCGCCAGCAGCCATTCAGGGGGCAGAGCTTTCTTT.

This rearrangement joins TRBV5-6 to TRBJ2-1; TRBD2 matches 11 bases. The CDR3 length is 16 residues. CDR1 is SGHDT and CDR2 is YYEEEE in the germline V gene. Trimming at V came to 4 bases and at J to 3 bases, leaving 6 bases not matched to a gene. The DNA of the CDR3 is TGTGCCAGCAGCGTTATAGCGGGAGGGATCTACAATGAGCAGTTCTTC. It encodes CASSVIAGGIYNEQFF.

The genes are TRBV5-6 and TRBJ2-1; D uncertain. The V end lost 3 bases, the J end lost 2 bases, and 6 bases lay between the germline ends. The CDR3 has 13 amino acids. Germline V gene lookup returns CDR1 SGHDT and CDR2 YYEEEE. The chain's CDR3 is CASSSVTYNEQFF. CDR3 DNA: TGTGCCAGCAGCTCGGTGACCTACAATGAGCAGTTCTTC.

The chain has TRBV14 and TRBJ2-1, with 13 bases that match TRBD2. The V and J ends lost 0 bases and 4 bases, in that order; junction bases with no gene match: 24. CDR3 size: 24 residues. Germline values: CDR1 SGHDN, CDR2 FVKESK. CDR3 sequence: CASSQDLPTWWLLGLAGVYNEQFF. CDR3 in DNA: TGTGCCAGCAGCCAAGATCTCCCCACCTGGTGGCTGCTCGGACTAGCGGGAGTGTACAATGAGCAGTTCTTC.

CDR3 region: CASEGQGLANTGELFF. The CDR3 coding sequence is TGTGCCAGCGAGGGGCAGGGGCTCGCGAACACCGGGGAGCTGTTTTTT. The J gene is TRBJ2-2, the V gene TRBV28, with D possibly matching TRBD1 (6 bases). The CDR3 totals 16 residues. The germline CDR1 and CDR2 sequences are MDHEN and SYDVKM. V lost 8 bases, J lost 0 bases, and 16 bases lay in between.

V and J are TRBV7-9 and TRBJ2-1, with TRBD2 matching over 11 bases. The ends lost 5 bases at V and 7 bases at J; junction bases unmatched: 13. Germline CDR1 is SEHNR and CDR2 is FQNEAQ (reference sequence). The CDR3 runs to 17 residues. CDR3 coding DNA: TGTGCCAGCAGCGATCCCCTAGCGGGAGGAGGTCTGAATGAGCAGTTCTTC. Translation: CASSDPLAGGGLNEQFF. The full variable domain, completed using reference TRBV7-9 and TRBJ2-1, is DTGVSQNPRHKITKRGQNVTFRCDPISEHNRLYWYRQTLGQGPEFLTYFQNEAQLEKSRLLSDRFSAERPKGSFSTLEIQRTEQGDSAMYLCASSDPLAGGGLNEQFFGPGTRLTVL.

CDR3: CASSQVGASSTDTQYF. In DNA, the CDR3 is TGTGCCAGCAGCCAGGTGGGAGCTTCTAGCACAGATACGCAGTATTTT. The rearrangement joins TRBV6-4 to TRBJ2-3; tentative D call: TRBD2 (5 bases). V was clipped by 6 bases and J by 0 bases, with 16 bases between them. The CDR3 spans 16 residues. The germline V gene encodes CDR1 MRHNA and CDR2 SNTAGT.

The CDR3 region is CASTPRRDKYF. CDR3 nucleotides: TGTGCCAGCACCCCCCGCCGGGACAAGTATTTT. The chain links TRBV21-1 to TRBJ2-3; the table's D call, TRBD1, was not checked against the DNA. TRBV21-1 counts as a pseudogene. This CDR3 has 11 residues.

The chain joins TRBV30 to TRBJ2-3, with D perhaps TRBD2 (6 bases). The length of the CDR3 is 12 residues. V was cut by 0 bases and J by 5 bases, with 6 bases left in between. CDR1 and CDR2 from the germline V gene are GTSNPN and SVGIG (reference sequence). CDR3 amino acids: CAWSVAGDTQYF. CDR3 coding DNA: TGTGCCTGGAGTGTAGCGGGAGATACGCAGTATTTT.

The chain employs TRBV27 and TRBJ2-3; 11 bases match TRBD2. The CDR3 loop spans 15 amino acids. The germline gives CDR1 MNHEY, CDR2 SMNVEV (reference sequence). V shed 5 bases and J 4 bases; nucleotides not matched to a gene: 5. The CDR3 DNA sequence: TGTGCCAGCAGTAAACGACTAGCGGGGCCAGATACGCAGTATTTT. Translated, it gives CASSKRLAGPDTQYF.

This rearrangement joins TRBV9 to TRBJ2-1; TRBD1 might be the D (6 bases). Trimming cost V 1 base and J 7 bases, with 12 bases left between them. CDR3 size: 14 residues. Per germline, CDR1 SGDLS and CDR2 YYNGEE. CDR3 sequence (DNA): TGTGCCAGCAGCGTAATGGGGGCCCCAAATGAGCAGTTCTTC. Its translation: CASSVMGAPNEQFF.

The chain uses TRBV29-1 and TRBJ1-1; maybe TRBD1 (6 bases). The germline V gene encodes CDR1 SQVTM and CDR2 ANQGSEA. Between the trimmed V and J ends, which lost 7 bases and 5 bases, there was a span of 11 bases. The CDR3 covers 11 residues. CDR3 amino acids: CSGGQGTEAFF. DNA for the CDR3: TGCAGCGGGGGCCAGGGGACTGAAGCTTTCTTT.